This passage covers 18 T cell receptor beta chains from one sample sequenced in a study of liver allograft versus peripheral blood T cells. Whole-study context: Recipients' peripheral blood supplied the T cell receptor repertoires against which those in transplanted livers were compared.

MiXCR, run by TCRdb on the reads, gives a single entry per CDR3 protein. The sample lists about 14,000 distinct CDR3 sequences, 20% occurring once. The receptors stem from a human patient who had a liver transplant. Some T cells may have come from the graft donor.

This clonotype was detected a few times. The chain uses TRBV27 and TRBJ2-1; no clear D. The CDR3 runs to 13 residues. Germline CDR1 MNHEY, CDR2 SMNVEV (reference sequence). Deletions cut 8 bases from V and 0 bases from J, with 8 bases between. CDR3 region: CASLEGSYNEQFF. CDR3 bases: TGTGCCAGCTTGGAAGGCTCCTACAATGAGCAGTTCTTC.

This clonotype ranks as medium-sized. CDR3 in amino acids: CASSPRDARNGYTF. CDR3 DNA: TGTGCCAGCTCACCACGGGACGCCCGAAATGGCTACACCTTC. The J gene is TRBJ1-2, the V gene TRBV18, with D possibly TRBD1 on 5 matching bases. V dropped 1 base and J dropped 6 bases, with 12 bases sitting between them. CDR1 KGHSH and CDR2 LQKENI come from the germline V gene. There are 14 residues in the CDR3.

This clonotype has just a few counts. The J gene is TRBJ1-1, the V gene TRBV27; D is unresolved. V was pared by 4 bases and J by 7 bases, with 13 bases between. This CDR3 region has 13 residues. Germline lookup yields CDR1 MNHEY and CDR2 SMNVEV (reference sequence). The CDR3 DNA reads as TGTGCCAGCAGTTCAACCTCAAGAGGTGAAGCTTTCTTT. This sequence encodes CASSSTSRGEAFF.

This clonotype was seen repeatedly, ten times or more. The chain links TRBV29-1 to TRBJ2-1; unclear D gene. The CDR3 runs to 14 residues. Looked up from germline, CDR1 is SQVTM and CDR2 is ANQGSEA. V was cut by 5 bases and J by 2 bases, with 13 bases left in between. The CDR3 reads CSVRNADTYNEQFF. The CDR3 DNA reads as TGCAGCGTTCGAAACGCAGATACCTACAATGAGCAGTTCTTC.

This clonotype is medium-sized. The chain uses TRBV30 and TRBJ1-1; 9 bases map to TRBD1. Germline lookup yields CDR1 GTSNPN and CDR2 SVGIG (reference sequence). V gave up 4 bases and J gave up 6 bases; unmatched junction bases: 15. This CDR3 is built from 16 residues. CDR3 amino acids: CAWTSWTGVLGAEAFF. CDR3 sequence (DNA): TGTGCCTGGACTTCCTGGACAGGGGTATTAGGCGCTGAAGCTTTCTTT.

This sequence joins TRBV30 and TRBJ1-2; TRBD1 might be the D (6 bases). This CDR3 is 14 amino acids long. V lost 1 base and J 2 bases, leaving 11 bases between the germline ends. Germline CDR1 reads GTSNPN; CDR2 reads SVGIG (reference sequence). DNA of the CDR3: TGTGCCTGGAGTGGGGAGGGGGGGAACTATGGCTACACCTTC. Translation: CAWSGEGGNYGYTF.

This rearrangement joins TRBV6-2 or TRBV6-3 to TRBJ2-7; D might be TRBD1 (6 bases). Germline V gene data show CDR1 as MNHEY and CDR2 as SVGEGT. This CDR3 contains 13 residues. With 2 bases removed from V and 2 bases from J, the gap between germline ends came to 7 bases. CDR3 protein: CASSYGQTYEQYF. CDR3 in DNA: TGTGCCAGCAGTTACGGACAGACCTACGAGCAGTACTTC.

This clonotype appeared a single time. A much larger clonotype is one base distant, so this may be a read error. This chain links TRBV5-4 with TRBJ2-6; D is ambiguous. The germline V gene has CDR1 SGHNT and CDR2 YYREEE (reference sequence). The CDR3 runs 17 residues. V was pared by 5 bases and J by 0 bases, with 15 bases between. The CDR3 DNA follows: TGTGCCAGCAGTGAAGGCGGAACGATCTCTGGGGCCAACGTCCTGACTTTC. Encoded protein: CASSEGGTISGANVLTF. Supplemented by reference TRBV5-4 and TRBJ2-6, the full variable domain reads ETGVTQSPTHLIKTRGQQVTLRCSSQSGHNTVSWYQQALGQGPQFIFQYYREEENGRGNFPPRFSGLQFPNYSSELNVNALELDDSALYLCASSEGGTISGANVLTFGAGSRLTVL.

This clonotype is classed as medium-sized. The V and J genes are TRBV6-1 and TRBJ1-4; D is possibly TRBD1 (5 bases). Trimming stripped 2 bases from V and 5 bases from J, with 9 bases between. The V gene's germline CDR1 is MNHNS and CDR2 SASEGT. The CDR3 loop spans 14 amino acids. The CDR3, as DNA: TGTGCCAGCAGTGAATGGGACGTAAATGAAAAACTGTTTTTT. It yields the protein CASSEWDVNEKLFF.

This clonotype has only a few counts. The chain links TRBV19 to TRBJ1-2, with 9 bases identical to TRBD1. Germline loops: CDR1 LNHDA, CDR2 SQIVND (reference sequence). The CDR3 runs to 15 residues. V lost 6 bases to trimming and J lost 7 bases; unmatched junction nucleotides: 12. DNA for the CDR3: TGTGCCAGTAGCCAGAAAGGAGGACAGGGGTTTGGCTACACCTTC. As protein: CASSQKGGQGFGYTF.

The chain has TRBV6-1 and TRBJ2-5, with D perhaps matching TRBD2 (6 bases). V was shortened by 5 bases and J by 4 bases, with 20 bases between the two germline ends. CDR1 and CDR2 (germline): MNHNS, SASEGT. The CDR3 spans 16 residues. This CDR3 reads CASSYRHAAEGETQYF. The DNA for the CDR3 is TGTGCCAGCAGTTACCGCCACGCAGCGGAGGGAGAGACCCAGTACTTC.

The gene calls are TRBV5-1 and TRBJ1-6, with TRBD1 as a possible D gene (5 bases). The length of the CDR3 is 13 residues. V lost 3 bases and J lost 10, with 11 bases in between. In germline, CDR1 is SGHRS, CDR2 YFSETQ. The CDR3, as DNA: TGCGCCAGCAGCTCAGCAGGGTCCTCACCCCTCCACTTT. Protein product: CASSSAGSSPLHF.

As DNA, the CDR3 is TGTGCCAGCAGGCCAGGGGGAGGGTACGAGCAGTACTTC. This encodes CASRPGGGYEQYF. V and J are TRBV6-5 and TRBJ2-7, with D perhaps given as TRBD1 or TRBD2 (7 bases each). Germline loops: CDR1 MNHEY, CDR2 SVGAGI. V was clipped by 6 bases and J by 4 bases, with 13 bases between them. The CDR3 is 13 amino acids.

This clonotype has ten or more counts. The chain couples TRBV29-1 to TRBJ2-3; D unclear. The V and J ends lost 8 bases and 2 bases respectively, with 5 bases between them. Germline-derived CDR1 and CDR2 are SQVTM and ANQGSEA. CDR3 length: 10 amino acids. CDR3 nucleotides: TGCAGCACGAACACAGATACGCAGTATTTT. It specifies CSTNTDTQYF.

V and J are TRBV7-3 and TRBJ1-1; D remains unclear. From germline, CDR1 is SGHTA and CDR2 FQGTGA. The CDR3 contains 13 residues. V lost 1 base, J lost 1 base, and 4 bases lay in between. CDR3 DNA sequence: TGTGCCAGCAGCTTAAACCGGAACACTGAAGCTTTCTTT. It is translated as CASSLNRNTEAFF.

This clonotype was found a few times. This rearrangement joins TRBV30 to TRBJ2-7; D gene unclear. Trimming removed 2 bases at V and 3 bases at J, with 11 bases between. This CDR3 contains 13 residues. The V gene's germline CDR1 is GTSNPN and CDR2 SVGIG (reference sequence). This CDR3 is CAWSRPGGYEQYF. The CDR3 DNA reads TGTGCCTGGAGTCGTCCGGGCGGCTACGAGCAGTACTTC.

This clonotype was observed a handful of times. V usage is TRBV19 and J usage is TRBJ1-2; perhaps TRBD1 as D (6 bases). The CDR3 runs 14 residues. V lost 2 bases and J lost 3, with 10 bases in between. Per the germline V gene, CDR1 is LNHDA and CDR2 is SQIVND (reference sequence). The CDR3 loop is CASSIQGRDYGYTF. Written as DNA, the CDR3 is TGTGCCAGTAGTATACAGGGGCGAGACTATGGCTACACCTTC. Using reference TRBV19 and TRBJ1-2 for the parts outside the CDR3, the full variable domain is DGGITQSPKYLFRKEGQNVTLSCEQNLNHDAMYWYRQDPGQGLRLIYYSQIVNDFQKGDIAEGYSVSREKKESFPLTVTSAQKNPTAFYLCASSIQGRDYGYTFGSGTRLTVV.

V usage is TRBV20-1 and J usage is TRBJ2-7; possible D gene TRBD1, 5 bases. V shed 0 bases and J shed 6 bases, with 12 bases lying between them. CDR3 length: 13 residues. The V gene's germline CDR1 is DFQATT and CDR2 SNEGSKA (reference sequence). The CDR3 DNA reads as TGCAGTGCTAGAGAGGGCAGGGCACTCGAGCAGTACTTC. Translation: CSAREGRALEQYF.